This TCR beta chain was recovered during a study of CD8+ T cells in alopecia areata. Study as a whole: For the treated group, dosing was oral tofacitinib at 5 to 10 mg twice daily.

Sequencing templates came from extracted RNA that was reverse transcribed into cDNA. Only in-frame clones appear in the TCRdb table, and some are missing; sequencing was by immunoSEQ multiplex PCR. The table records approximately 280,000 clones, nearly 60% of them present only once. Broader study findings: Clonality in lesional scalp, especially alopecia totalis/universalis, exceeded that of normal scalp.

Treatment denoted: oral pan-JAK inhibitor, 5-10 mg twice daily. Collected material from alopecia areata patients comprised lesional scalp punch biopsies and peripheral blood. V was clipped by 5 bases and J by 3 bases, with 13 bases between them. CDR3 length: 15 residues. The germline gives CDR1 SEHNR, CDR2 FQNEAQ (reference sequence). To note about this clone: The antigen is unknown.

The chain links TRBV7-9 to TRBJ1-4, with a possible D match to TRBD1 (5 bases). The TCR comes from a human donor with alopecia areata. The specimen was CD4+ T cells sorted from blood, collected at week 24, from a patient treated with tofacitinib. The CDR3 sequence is CASSPRTRANEKLFF. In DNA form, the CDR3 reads TGTGCCAGCAGCCCTCGGACCAGGGCTAATGAAAAACTGTTTTTT.